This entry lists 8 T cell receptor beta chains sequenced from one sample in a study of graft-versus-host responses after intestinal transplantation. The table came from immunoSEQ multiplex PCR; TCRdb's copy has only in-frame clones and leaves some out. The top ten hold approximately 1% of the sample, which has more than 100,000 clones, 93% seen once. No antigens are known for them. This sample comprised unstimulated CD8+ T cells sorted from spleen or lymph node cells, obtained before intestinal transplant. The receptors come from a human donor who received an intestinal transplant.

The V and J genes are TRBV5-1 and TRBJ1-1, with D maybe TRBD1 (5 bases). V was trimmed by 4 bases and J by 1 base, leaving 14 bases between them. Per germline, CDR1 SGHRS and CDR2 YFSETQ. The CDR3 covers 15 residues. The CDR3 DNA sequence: TGCGCCAGCAGCAGCTGGACAACCCAGAACACTGAAGCTTTCTTT. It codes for CASSSWTTQNTEAFF.

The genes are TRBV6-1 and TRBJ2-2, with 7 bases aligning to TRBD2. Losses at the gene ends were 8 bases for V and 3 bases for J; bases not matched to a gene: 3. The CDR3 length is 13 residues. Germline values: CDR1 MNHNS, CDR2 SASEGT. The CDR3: CASGRGYTGELFF. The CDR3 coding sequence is TGTGCCAGCGGGCGGGGGTACACCGGGGAGCTGTTTTTT.

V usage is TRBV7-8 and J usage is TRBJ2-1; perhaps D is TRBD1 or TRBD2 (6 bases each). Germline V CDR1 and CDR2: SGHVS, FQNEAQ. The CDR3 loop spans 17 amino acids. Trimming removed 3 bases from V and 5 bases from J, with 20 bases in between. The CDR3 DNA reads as TGTGCCAGCAGCTTCGGATATGGGGGGCTTTTGGACAATGAGCAGTTCTTC. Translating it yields CASSFGYGGLLDNEQFF.

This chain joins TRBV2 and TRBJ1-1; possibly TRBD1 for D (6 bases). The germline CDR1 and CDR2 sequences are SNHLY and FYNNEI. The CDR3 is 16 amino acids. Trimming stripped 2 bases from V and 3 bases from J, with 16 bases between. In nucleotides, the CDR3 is TGTGCCAGCAGTGAATACTGGACAGAAATACACACTGAAGCTTTCTTT. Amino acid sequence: CASSEYWTEIHTEAFF.

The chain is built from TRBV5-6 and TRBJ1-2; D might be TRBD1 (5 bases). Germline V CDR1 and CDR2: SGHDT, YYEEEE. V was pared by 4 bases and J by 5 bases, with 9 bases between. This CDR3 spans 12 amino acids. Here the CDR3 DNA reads TGTGCCAGCAGCCCCCGGGGGTATGGCTACACCTTC. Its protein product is CASSPRGYGYTF. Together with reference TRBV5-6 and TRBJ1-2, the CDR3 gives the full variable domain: DAGVTQSPTHLIKTRGQQVTLRCSPKSGHDTVSWYQQALGQGPQFIFQYYEEEERQRGNFPDRFSGHQFPNYSSELNVNALLLGDSALYLCASSPRGYGYTFGSGTRLTVV.

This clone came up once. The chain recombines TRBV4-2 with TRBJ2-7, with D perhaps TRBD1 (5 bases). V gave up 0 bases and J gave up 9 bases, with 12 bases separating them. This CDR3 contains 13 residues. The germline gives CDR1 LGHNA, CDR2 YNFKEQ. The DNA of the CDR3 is TGTGCCAGCAGCCAAGATTGGGGCTCAGGGCAGTACTTC. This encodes CASSQDWGSGQYF.

The CDR3 region is CASSLDLGDEQYF. The CDR3 coding sequence is TGTGCCAGCAGCTTGGATCTGGGTGACGAGCAGTACTTC. This chain links TRBV5-6 with TRBJ2-7; D is unresolved. Germline values: CDR1 SGHDT, CDR2 YYEEEE. The CDR3 is made up of 13 amino acids. V lost 0 bases and J 5 bases, leaving 9 bases between the germline ends.

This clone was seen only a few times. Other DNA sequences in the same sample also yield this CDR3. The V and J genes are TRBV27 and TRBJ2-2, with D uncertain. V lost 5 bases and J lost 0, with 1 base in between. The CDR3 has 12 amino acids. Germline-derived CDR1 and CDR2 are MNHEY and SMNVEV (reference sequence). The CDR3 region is CASSPNTGELFF. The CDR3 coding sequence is TGTGCCAGCAGTCCGAACACCGGGGAGCTGTTTTTT.